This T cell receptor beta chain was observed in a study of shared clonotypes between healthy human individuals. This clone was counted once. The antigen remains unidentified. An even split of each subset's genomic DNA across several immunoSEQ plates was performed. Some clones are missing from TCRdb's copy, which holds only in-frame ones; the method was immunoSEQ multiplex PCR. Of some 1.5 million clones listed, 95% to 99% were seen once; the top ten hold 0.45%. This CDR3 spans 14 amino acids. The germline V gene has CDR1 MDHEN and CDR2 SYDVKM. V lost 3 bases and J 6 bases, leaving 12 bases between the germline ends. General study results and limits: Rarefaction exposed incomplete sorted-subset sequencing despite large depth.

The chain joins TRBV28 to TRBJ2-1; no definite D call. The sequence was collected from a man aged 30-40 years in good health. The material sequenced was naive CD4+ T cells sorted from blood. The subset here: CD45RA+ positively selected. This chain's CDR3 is CASSFSGFGNEQFF. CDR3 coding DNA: TGTGCCAGCAGTTTTTCCGGATTTGGCAATGAGCAGTTCTTC.